The 18 T cell receptor beta chains below all came from one sample that was sequenced in a study of chemoradiotherapy in HPV16-positive cancers. Assay used: immunoSEQ multiplex PCR; TCRdb lists only in-frame clones, some missing. The sample yields approximately 10,000 clones, over 75% seen once. Sampling was done from a patient who underwent chemoradiotherapy. These receptors originate from a human donor with HPV-associated anogenital cancer.

The CDR3 region is CASSFVGDYEQYF. Written as DNA, the CDR3 is TGTGCCAGCAGTTTTGTCGGAGACTACGAGCAGTACTTC. The chain recombines TRBV27 with TRBJ2-7; no clear D. The germline V gene encodes CDR1 MNHEY and CDR2 SMNVEV (reference sequence). This CDR3 has 13 amino acids. V lost 3 bases, J lost 3 bases, and 9 bases lay in between.

The chain carries TRBV14 and TRBJ1-1, with 7 bases identical to TRBD1. Germline-derived CDR1 and CDR2 are SGHDN and FVKESK. The CDR3 length is 12 residues. The V gene end was trimmed by 6 bases and the J gene end by 11 bases; junction bases not matched to a gene: 9. The chain's CDR3 is CASSRDSSRAFF. The CDR3 bases are TGTGCCAGCAGTCGGGACAGCAGTCGGGCTTTCTTT.

V is TRBV7-9 and J is TRBJ2-7; D is ambiguous. The germline V and J ends were trimmed by 1 base and 2 bases, with 9 bases remaining between them. CDR1 and CDR2 (germline): SEHNR, FQNEAQ (reference sequence). The CDR3 loop spans 14 amino acids. Here the CDR3 reads CASSLEVATYEQYF. The CDR3 nucleotides are TGTGCCAGCAGCTTAGAAGTCGCTACCTACGAGCAGTACTTC.

The chain employs TRBV6-1 and TRBJ2-5; no firm D call. V was clipped by 1 base and J by 12 bases, with 12 bases between them. There are 12 residues in the CDR3. From germline, CDR1 is MNHNS and CDR2 SASEGT. The CDR3 DNA reads TGTGCCAGCAGTGAAGGGTCCCCACGGGAGTACTTC. Its protein product is CASSEGSPREYF.

V usage is TRBV4-1 and J usage is TRBJ1-1; D gene uncertain. Trimming pared 6 bases from V and 0 bases from J, leaving 11 bases between. In germline, CDR1 is MGHRA, CDR2 YSYEKL. The CDR3 loop spans 14 amino acids. The CDR3 DNA follows: TGCGCCAGCAGACCGTTAGTGGTGAACACTGAAGCTTTCTTT. It codes for CASRPLVVNTEAFF.

Of note for this clone: At one end the junction does not follow the germline gene, possibly because of a read error. This chain joins TRBV9 and TRBJ1-1; no firm D call. CDR3 length: 13 amino acids. Germline V gene data show CDR1 as SGDLS and CDR2 as YYNGEE. CDR3 DNA sequence: TGTGCCAGCAGCGTAGTGGGGAACTCTGAAGCTTTCTTT. Translated: CASSVVGNSEAFF.

J is TRBJ2-3 and V is TRBV7-2; 9 bases map to TRBD1. Germline CDR1 SGHTA, CDR2 FQGNSA. V trimming: 6 bases; J trimming: 6 bases; junction bases outside the gene matches: 4. CDR3 length: 13 residues. In nucleotides, the CDR3 is TGTGCCAGCAGGGGGACAGGGTTCGATACGCAGTATTTT. It translates to CASRGTGFDTQYF.

The CDR3 loop reads CAWSSSGTGNTIYF. DNA for the CDR3: TGTGCCTGGAGTTCGTCAGGGACTGGAAACACCATATATTTT. The chain is built from TRBV30 and TRBJ1-3; D possibly corresponds to TRBD1 (5 bases). Trimming stripped 2 bases from V and 2 bases from J, with 10 bases between. This CDR3 contains 14 residues. Germline loops: CDR1 GTSNPN, CDR2 SVGIG (reference sequence).

This clone was recorded a few times. The chain joins TRBV19 to TRBJ1-6; D is uncertain. Germline loops: CDR1 LNHDA, CDR2 SQIVND (reference sequence). V gave up 7 bases and J gave up 0 bases, with 13 bases separating them. The CDR3 is made up of 16 amino acids. The CDR3 loop is CASTPTWSSYNSPLHF. CDR3 DNA sequence: TGTGCCAGTACCCCGACATGGAGCTCCTATAATTCACCCCTCCACTTT.

V usage is TRBV7-2 and J usage is TRBJ1-2; 7 positions match TRBD1. V trimming: 3 bases; J trimming: 7 bases; junction bases outside the gene matches: 8. This CDR3 has 14 amino acids. Germline CDR1 and CDR2: SGHTA and FQGNSA. The CDR3 DNA is TGTGCCAGCAGCTTCGACAGGGTGACGGGTGGCTACACCTTC. It specifies CASSFDRVTGGYTF.

The V and J genes are TRBV11-3 and TRBJ2-7; TRBD1 aligns across 7 bases. This CDR3 is 14 amino acids long. Trimming cost V 5 bases and J 5 bases; bases outside gene matches: 9. Germline V gene sequence: CDR1 SGHNT, CDR2 YENEEA. CDR3 amino acids: CASSPNRGSHEQYF. The CDR3 coding sequence is TGTGCCAGCAGCCCAAACAGGGGTTCCCACGAGCAGTACTTC.

This clone was seen just once. The chain employs TRBV27 and TRBJ2-7, with TRBD1 matching over 12 bases. The germline V gene has CDR1 MNHEY and CDR2 SMNVEV (reference sequence). V lost 0 bases to trimming and J lost 6 bases; unmatched junction nucleotides: 3. The CDR3 runs 15 residues. CDR3 DNA: TGTGCCAGCAGTTTATCAGGGGACAGGGGGCCCGAGCAGTACTTC. The encoded protein is CASSLSGDRGPEQYF.

This chain links TRBV6-5 with TRBJ1-3; the D is unclear. CDR1 is MNHEY and CDR2 is SVGAGI in the germline V gene. This CDR3 spans 15 amino acids. V was shortened by 6 bases and J by 0 bases, with 12 bases between the two germline ends. DNA of the CDR3: TGTGCCAGCAGGGCGGACGGAGGCTCTGGAAACACCATATATTTT. This sequence encodes CASRADGGSGNTIYF.

The V and J genes are TRBV7-6 and TRBJ1-4, with 7 bases matching TRBD1. The CDR3 length is 14 residues. V lost 2 bases, J lost 6 bases, and 3 bases stayed unmatched. Germline V gene sequence: CDR1 SGHVS, CDR2 FNYEAQ. CDR3 DNA sequence: TGTGCCAGCAGCTTATCGCAGGGGGATGAAAAACTGTTTTTT. Amino acid sequence: CASSLSQGDEKLFF. The full variable domain, completed using reference TRBV7-6 and TRBJ1-4, is GAGVSQSPRYKVTKRGQDVALRCDPISGHVSLYWYRQALGQGPEFLTYFNYEAQQDKSGLPNDRFSAERPEGSISTLTIQRTEQRDSAMYRCASSLSQGDEKLFFGSGTQLSVL.

The CDR3 DNA follows: TGTGCCAGCAGCTTTGACAGGGGGGTCCACGAGCAGTACTTC. It yields the protein CASSFDRGVHEQYF. J is TRBJ2-7 and V is TRBV7-8, with 9 nucleotides matching TRBD1. CDR3 length: 14 residues. Trimming took 3 bases from V and 5 from J; bases not matched to a gene: 5. Germline assignment: CDR1 SGHVS and CDR2 FQNEAQ.

The V call is TRBV10-3, the J call TRBJ1-1; D possibly corresponds to TRBD1 (6 bases). Trimming pared 10 bases from V and 1 base from J, leaving 13 bases between. Looked up from germline, CDR1 is ENHRY and CDR2 is SYGVKD. The CDR3 is 13 amino acids. In nucleotides, the CDR3 is TGTGCCACCATAGGACAGACGAACACTGAAGCTTTCTTT. Amino acid sequence: CATIGQTNTEAFF.

This clone has a handful of counts. The chain is built from TRBV7-8 and TRBJ1-5; a weak D match, TRBD1 (5 bases). Deletions cut 6 bases from V and 0 bases from J, with 18 bases between. Germline V gene data show CDR1 as SGHVS and CDR2 as FQNEAQ. The CDR3 length is 17 residues. For the CDR3, the DNA is TGTGCCAGCAGTCAATGGGGCGCAGGGAATAGCAATCAGCCCCAGCATTTT. It codes for CASSQWGAGNSNQPQHF.

The chain carries TRBV23-1 and TRBJ1-5; D gene ambiguous. TRBV23-1 is an ORF; its function is uncertain. V shed 1 base and J shed 3 bases, with 13 bases lying between them. The length of the CDR3 is 16 residues. The CDR3 region has the DNA TGCGCCAGCAGTCAATGGAACAGCAGCTACAATCAGCCCCAGCATTTT. Translation: CASSQWNSSYNQPQHF.